Following are 5 T cell receptor beta chains from one sample sequenced in a study of human T cells and chemical hapten exposure. The time point: patch test 1, 2 weeks after DPC sensitization. Documented treatment: therapeutic diphenylcyclopropenone sensitization with weekly scalp DPC. From the RACE reads, TCRdb called clonotypes with MiXCR, one entry per CDR3 protein. Found here are around 300,000 distinct CDR3 sequences, 5.5% to 8% of them singletons; the top ten hold about 8%. This sample comprised whole blood, obtained in connection with sensitization to the hapten diphenylcyclopropenone (DPC). These receptors were collected from a woman younger than 35 with alopecia areata. Some clones in this sample may be carry-over from other donors' samples.

This clonotype was seen more than once but under ten times. The chain couples TRBV3-1 to TRBJ1-2; D is possibly TRBD1 (6 bases). Germline V gives CDR1 LGHDT, CDR2 YNNKEL (reference sequence). There are 14 residues in the CDR3. With 4 bases removed from V and 4 bases from J, the gap between germline ends came to 13 bases. In nucleotides, the CDR3 is TGTGCCAGCAGCCCGGCGCAGGGGCGCTATGGCTACACCTTC. Its protein is CASSPAQGRYGYTF.

This clonotype was picked up many times. V and J are TRBV5-4 and TRBJ2-3; no reliable D call. Trimming shortened V by 0 bases and J by 4 bases, and 6 bases separated the two germline ends. Germline V CDR1 and CDR2: SGHNT, YYREEE (reference sequence). The length of the CDR3 is 13 residues. The CDR3 sequence: CASSLAHADTQYF. Written as DNA, the CDR3 is TGTGCCAGCAGCTTGGCTCACGCAGATACGCAGTATTTT.

This clonotype came up a few times. This chain connects TRBV7-9 to TRBJ2-1, with 9 positions matching TRBD1. CDR1 and CDR2 (germline): SEHNR, FQNEAQ (reference sequence). The CDR3 is 14 residues long. The ends lost 5 bases at V and 7 bases at J; junction bases unmatched: 6. DNA of the CDR3: TGTGCCAGCAGCCGTCCCGACAGGGGGAATGAGCAGTTCTTC. Residues: CASSRPDRGNEQFF.

About this clonotype: A junction boundary mismatches the germline segment, possibly from a read error. V and J are TRBV2 and TRBJ1-6; D call uncertain. This CDR3 spans 13 amino acids. CDR1 SNHLY and CDR2 FYNNEI come from the germline V gene. The CDR3 is CASTELNNSPLHF. CDR3 nucleotides: TGTGCCAGCACTGAACTAAATAATTCACCCCTCCACTTT.

This clonotype was picked up many times. The chain couples TRBV6-2 or TRBV6-3 to TRBJ2-5; 7 bases match TRBD2. CDR1 and CDR2 from the germline V gene are MNHEY and SVGEGT. This CDR3 has 13 residues. The trim removed 8 bases at V and 5 bases at J, leaving 8 bases unmatched. The CDR3 loop reads CASGGVRWETQYF. The CDR3 DNA reads as TGTGCCAGCGGGGGGGTCCGATGGGAGACCCAGTACTTC.